This TCR beta chain is from a study of molecular identifiers for immune sequencing clone quantification. Whole-study results and caveats: Sharing of a barcode by identical TCR molecules could cause highly expanded clone sizes to be underestimated. Clones above 20 RNA copies contained over 98% of effector molecules and under 1% of naive molecules.

CDR3 length equals 14 residues. Trimming removed 0 bases at V and 4 bases at J, with 10 bases between. CDR1 is SGDLS, CDR2 YYNGEE, per germline. Turning to this clonotype: Antigen: not known.

TCRdb recomputed calls from the PCR reads with MiXCR, one row per CDR3 protein. The data contain around 470,000 distinct CDR3 sequences, around 23% of them singletons. The sample taken for sequencing was naive CD8+ T cells from blood, with Jurkat cell RNA spiked in. Subset given: FACS-sorted CD8+CD4-CCR7+CD45RA+ naive T cells. V and J are TRBV9 and TRBJ1-1, with a possible D match to TRBD1 (5 bases). This sequence originates from a human donor in good health. Some libraries in this study had Jurkat cell RNA spiked in. The CDR3 DNA reads as TGTGCCAGCAGCGTAGGGCAGGGCGCCACTGAAGCTTTCTTT. Translating it yields CASSVGQGATEAFF.